This T cell receptor beta chain was recovered during a study of blood T cell repertoires in COVID-19. Original data processing: The assay estimated nucleated cells by amplifying reference gene primers. Clones were read by immunoSEQ multiplex PCR, and TCRdb kept only the in-frame ones, dropping some. That table is the source of V, J and clone size, and D and trimming were worked out from the DNA. Counted here are around 200,000 clones, 85% to 90% occurring once; the ten biggest clones make up more than 5.5%. Sequencing was done on a sample of peripheral blood. The sequence was collected from a man older than 75 with acute or convalescent COVID-19.

The CDR3 here is CASSLAGLGNEQFF. In nucleotides, the CDR3 is TGTGCCAGCAGCTTAGCGGGACTAGGCAATGAGCAGTTCTTC. The chain links TRBV11-2 to TRBJ2-1, with 8 nucleotides matching TRBD2. In germline, CDR1 is SGHAT, CDR2 FQNNGV. CDR3 length equals 14 residues. V was clipped by 1 base and J by 6 bases; unmatched bases: 2.